This T cell receptor beta chain appears in the sequencing data of a study of blood T cell repertoires in COVID-19. Methods used by the authors: Amplification of reference gene primers provided the estimated nucleated cell counts. Assay: immunoSEQ multiplex PCR; the TCRdb copy retains only in-frame clones and omits some. V, J and clone size are taken as reported in that table, and D and trimming were inferred from the DNA itself. The sample contains about 98,000 clones, around 90% of which appear only once. The V end lost 0 bases, the J end lost 2 bases, and 11 bases lay between the germline ends. The CDR3 runs 15 residues. Looked up from germline, CDR1 is SGHRS and CDR2 is YFSETQ.

The TCR comes from a man aged 65 to 85 with acute or convalescent COVID-19. Sequences were obtained from peripheral blood. The chain links TRBV5-1 to TRBJ1-1; tentative D call: TRBD1 (6 bases). The CDR3 DNA is TGCGCCAGCAGCTTGGGGGACAATGTTAACACTGAAGCTTTCTTT. Its protein is CASSLGDNVNTEAFF. Full variable domain (missing parts from reference TRBV5-1 and TRBJ1-1): KAGVTQTPRYLIKTRGQQVTLSCSPISGHRSVSWYQQTPGQGLQFLFEYFSETQRNKGNFPGRFSGRQFSNSRSEMNVSTLELGDSALYLCASSLGDNVNTEAFFGQGTRLTVV.